Presented here are 6 T cell receptor beta chains from one specimen sequenced in a study of cytomegalovirus exposure and HLA in healthy donors. PCR employed 60 Vbeta and 13 Jbeta primers. TCRdb's copy holds only in-frame clones and misses some; the assay was immunoSEQ multiplex PCR. The sample yields roughly 140,000 clones, over 75% seen once. Material: PBMCs. The receptors originated from a man aged 25 to 45 in good health and CMV-seropositive.

V and J are TRBV5-1 and TRBJ1-5; D may be TRBD1 (5 bases). The CDR3 loop spans 15 amino acids. Germline V gene sequence: CDR1 SGHRS, CDR2 YFSETQ. Trimming took 4 bases from V and 4 from J, leaving 15 bases between them. The CDR3, as DNA: TGCGCCAGCAGCCCGGGGACGGGGGGGAATCAGCCCCAGCATTTT. This sequence encodes CASSPGTGGNQPQHF.

The rearrangement uses TRBV6-1 and TRBJ2-2, with D tentatively TRBD1 (6 bases). The CDR3 loop spans 15 amino acids. V dropped 6 bases and J dropped 4 bases, with 15 bases sitting between them. Germline V lookup: CDR1 MNHNS, CDR2 SASEGT. In nucleotides, the CDR3 is TGTGCCAGCAGCCCGCCGACAGGCCGCACCGGGGAGCTGTTTTTT. Translation gives CASSPPTGRTGELFF.

This chain connects TRBV13 to TRBJ1-6, with D unresolved. The CDR3 is made up of 15 amino acids. V lost 5 bases and J lost 7, with 15 bases in between. Germline CDR1 and CDR2: PRHDT and FYEKMQ (reference sequence). CDR3 sequence reads: CASSLQEGSNSPLHF. The CDR3 nucleotides read TGTGCCAGCAGCCTCCAGGAAGGGAGCAATTCACCCCTCCACTTT.

The V call is TRBV5-8, the J call TRBJ1-4, with a weak D call TRBD1 (5 bases). Trimming removed 2 bases from V and 7 bases from J, with 15 bases in between. This CDR3 spans 15 amino acids. Germline V lookup: CDR1 SGHTS, CDR2 YDEGEE. For the CDR3, the DNA is TGTGCCAGCAGCTTTCCCGGAACAGGAAGTGAAAAACTGTTTTTT. Protein: CASSFPGTGSEKLFF.

This clone was seen a handful of times. This chain joins TRBV5-1 and TRBJ2-7; D might be TRBD1 (6 bases). The germline V gene has CDR1 SGHRS and CDR2 YFSETQ. Trimming stripped 1 base from V and 3 bases from J, with 8 bases between. The CDR3 is made up of 13 amino acids. This CDR3 is CASSLRDNYEQYF. For the CDR3, the DNA is TGCGCCAGCAGCTTGAGGGACAACTACGAGCAGTACTTC.

The chain couples TRBV7-2 to TRBJ2-1; 10 nucleotides align to TRBD2. Germline CDR1 and CDR2: SGHTA and FQGNSA. Trimming took 7 bases from V and 8 from J; bases not matched to a gene: 11. The CDR3 is made up of 15 amino acids. The chain's CDR3 is CASTRIAGGLDEQFF. CDR3 nucleotide sequence: TGTGCCAGCACCCGCATAGCGGGGGGTTTGGATGAGCAGTTCTTC.